Listed below are T cell receptor beta chains from one sample, sequenced in a study of response to subunit inactivated influenza vaccine. From the RT-PCR reads, TCRdb called clonotypes with MiXCR, one entry per CDR3 protein. The sample yields more than 400,000 distinct CDR3 sequences, approximately 7.2% seen once. Sequencing used PBMCs from blood, obtained less than 30 months after vaccination. The origin of the receptors is a man between 50 and 75 years old who received an inactivated influenza vaccine. The CDR3 runs from the conserved cysteine through the conserved F or W. The D gene is left open where the match is weak. Only part of the rows carry a size: once, few, many, or a class if the clone is expanded.

clone_size j_call cdr3_length v_call d_call cdr3_nt cdr3_aa
. TRBJ2-5 15 TRBV6-5 . TGTGCCAGCAGTTACGGCCAGGAGCCTAAAGAGACCCAGTACTTC CASSYGQEPKETQYF
few TRBJ2-7 12 TRBV5-1 TRBD1 TGCGCCAGCAGCTTGTACAGGGGCGAGCAGTACTTC CASSLYRGEQYF
. TRBJ2-1 18 TRBV5-5 TRBD2 TGTGCCAGCAGCTTTACTGGCGGGGGGCCTGGCGGGTACAATGAGCAGTTCTTC CASSFTGGGPGGYNEQFF
. TRBJ1-1 14 TRBV9 TRBD1 TGTGCCAGCAGCGCGGACAGGGTAAACACTGAAGCTTTCTTT CASSADRVNTEAFF
few TRBJ1-4 16 TRBV3-1 . TGTGCCAGCAGCTCCCGGGCTGGTTTAAGCAATGAAAAACTGTTTTTT CASSSRAGLSNEKLFF
. TRBJ2-7 15 TRBV3-1 . TGTGCCAGCAGCCAGGAGGCCCCTTTGACCCACGAGCAGTACTTC CASSQEAPLTHEQYF
few TRBJ2-1 12 TRBV5-1 . TGCGCCAGCAGCTCCAGATGGGATGAGCAGTTCTTC CASSSRWDEQFF
. TRBJ2-1 16 TRBV12-3/TRBV12-4 TRBD1 TGTGCCAGCAGTTTAGGAATGGGGGGACAGGGGGTTGAGCAGTTCTTC CASSLGMGGQGVEQFF
few TRBJ2-2 17 TRBV29-1 TRBD1 TGCAGCGTTGCCTCCGCCAGCCTGAGAGGGGGCCTCGGGGAGCTGTTTTTT CSVASASLRGGLGELFF
. TRBJ2-1 17 TRBV3-1 . TGTGCCAGCAGCCAAGTCGTTAGTACTGGGACTTACAATGAGCAGTTCTTC CASSQVVSTGTYNEQFF
. TRBJ1-2 14 TRBV20-1 . TGCAGTGCTAGAGGACAGCCCAATAACTATGGCTACACCTTC CSARGQPNNYGYTF
many TRBJ2-3 15 TRBV24-1 . TGTGCCACCAGTGATTTGCAGGGCCCCACAGATACGCAGTATTTT CATSDLQGPTDTQYF
. TRBJ2-7 14 TRBV7-2 . TGTGCCAGCAGCTTTTCGGGTGCCGGCTACGAGCAGTACTTC CASSFSGAGYEQYF
few TRBJ2-7 17 TRBV5-6 . TGTGCCAGCAGCTTATATTCCGCGGGACAAATATCCTACGAGCAGTACTTC CASSLYSAGQISYEQYF
. TRBJ2-4 14 TRBV7-9 . TGTGCCAGCAGCTTAATGGTAGGGGTGGACATTCAGTACTTC CASSLMVGVDIQYF
many TRBJ2-1 12 TRBV5-1 TRBD2 TGCGCCAGCAGCGAGGGACTAGCGGAGCAGTTCTTC CASSEGLAEQFF
few TRBJ2-3 16 TRBV3-1 TRBD2 TGTGCCAGCAGCCCACAAGCGGGGGGTCACACAGATACGCAGTATTTT CASSPQAGGHTDTQYF
. TRBJ2-1 13 TRBV28 . TGTGCCAGCAGATCCGGAGGGTCCAATGAGCAGTTCTTC CASRSGGSNEQFF
. TRBJ2-5 17 TRBV9 TRBD2 TGTGCCAGCAGCCCCCAACCCCTAGCGGGGGGGAGCGGGACCCAGTACTTC CASSPQPLAGGSGTQYF
many TRBJ2-2 13 TRBV4-1 . TGCGCCAGCAGCTACTCTGGGGCCGGGGAGCTGTTTTTT CASSYSGAGELFF
. TRBJ2-2 14 TRBV5-1 . TGCGCCAGCAGCTTAAGGACAGACACCGGGGAGCTGTTTTTT CASSLRTDTGELFF
many TRBJ2-5 16 TRBV12-3/TRBV12-4 . TGTGCCAGCAGTCGACCAGCCCGACTAGGACGAGAGACCCAGTACTTC CASSRPARLGRETQYF
. TRBJ1-1 12 TRBV2 . TGTGCCAGCAGTTCCGACACCCTTGAAGCTTTCTTT CASSSDTLEAFF
few TRBJ2-6 17 TRBV7-9 . TGTGCCAGCAGCTTAGGACGGCCCTTCAGCGGGGCCAACGTCCTGACTTTC CASSLGRPFSGANVLTF
. TRBJ2-1 15 TRBV9 TRBD2 TGTGCCAGCAGCGCCACCGGGACTACATACAATGAGCAGTTCTTC CASSATGTTYNEQFF
many TRBJ2-7 13 TRBV12-3/TRBV12-4 . TGTGCCAGCAGTTACGACGGAGGAGGCGAGCAGTACTTC CASSYDGGGEQYF
. TRBJ2-7 14 TRBV6-1 TRBD2 TGTGCCAGCAGCAGGGGACTAGCATTCTACGAGCAGTACTTC CASSRGLAFYEQYF
. TRBJ2-3 16 TRBV6-5 . TGTGCCAGCAGTTTCCGGGGCCCCGAAAGCACAGATACGCAGTATTTT CASSFRGPESTDTQYF
few TRBJ2-7 14 TRBV10-3 . TGTGCCATCAGTGAGTCGGCGGCAAGCTACGAGCAGTACTTC CAISESAASYEQYF
few TRBJ1-2 13 TRBV7-2 . TGTGCCAGCAGCTTAGAACAGGCGTTTGGCTACACCTTC CASSLEQAFGYTF
few TRBJ2-1 15 TRBV6-5 . TGTGCCAGCAGTTACCTAGGCCCCTCCTACAATGAGCAGTTCTTC CASSYLGPSYNEQFF
. TRBJ2-1 16 TRBV5-4 TRBD2 TGTGCCAGCAGCTCCAGGACTAGCGGAACGTACAATGAGCAGTTCTTC CASSSRTSGTYNEQFF
. TRBJ2-6 17 TRBV5-1 TRBD1 TGCGCCAGCAGCCCCCGGACAGGGTTGACTGGGGCCAACGTCCTGACTTTC CASSPRTGLTGANVLTF